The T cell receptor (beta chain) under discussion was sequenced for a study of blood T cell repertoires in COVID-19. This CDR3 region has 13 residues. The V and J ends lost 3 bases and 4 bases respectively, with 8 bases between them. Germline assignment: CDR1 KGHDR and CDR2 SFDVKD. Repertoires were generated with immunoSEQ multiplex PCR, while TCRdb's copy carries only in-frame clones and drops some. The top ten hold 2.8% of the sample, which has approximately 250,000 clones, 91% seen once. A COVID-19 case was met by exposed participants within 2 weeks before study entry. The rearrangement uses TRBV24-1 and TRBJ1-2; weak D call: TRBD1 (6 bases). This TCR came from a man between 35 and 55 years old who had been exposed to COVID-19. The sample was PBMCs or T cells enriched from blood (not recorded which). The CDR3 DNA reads TGTGCCACCAGTGATAGACAGGCCTATGGCTACACCTTC. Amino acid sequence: CATSDRQAYGYTF.